The 24 T cell receptor beta chains below come from one sample, sequenced in a study of blood T cell repertoires in COVID-19. The method was immunoSEQ multiplex PCR; TCRdb's version includes in-frame clones alone and lacks a portion of them. The sample includes 200,000 to 300,000 clones, roughly 80% seen only once; the top ten take roughly 8%. Sample: peripheral blood. All receptors come from a woman aged 80 or over with acute or convalescent COVID-19.

The V gene is TRBV6-5, the J gene TRBJ2-6; no reliable D call. Germline values: CDR1 MNHEY, CDR2 SVGAGI. Trimming stripped 7 bases from V and 4 bases from J, with 8 bases between. The CDR3 totals 13 residues. The CDR3 DNA follows: TGTGCCAGCACAAAGAGCGGGGCCAACGTCCTGACTTTC. Translating gives CASTKSGANVLTF.

The J gene is TRBJ1-2, the V gene TRBV6-5; perhaps TRBD1 as D (5 bases). Trimming pared 4 bases from V and 3 bases from J, leaving 12 bases between. In germline, CDR1 is MNHEY, CDR2 SVGAGI. The CDR3 contains 14 residues. CDR3 DNA sequence: TGTGCCAGCAGTTCCCGGGCAGGGTACTATGGCTACACCTTC. It codes for CASSSRAGYYGYTF.

This clone came up a few times. The chain links TRBV27 to TRBJ1-3, with no clear D. The CDR3 covers 14 residues. Trimming cost V 7 bases and J 4 bases, with 14 bases left between them. CDR1 is MNHEY, CDR2 SMNVEV, per germline (reference sequence). CDR3 loop: CASKWAYDGNTIYF. The CDR3 DNA follows: TGTGCCAGCAAATGGGCGTACGACGGAAACACCATATATTTT.

CDR3 in amino acids: CATSRLSSYEQYF. Here the CDR3 DNA reads TGTGCCACCAGCAGACTATCAAGCTACGAGCAGTACTTC. The chain couples TRBV15 to TRBJ2-7, with no clear D. Germline CDR1 reads LNHNV; CDR2 reads YYDKDF (reference sequence). Deletions cut 2 bases from V and 3 bases from J, with 8 bases between. The CDR3 has 13 amino acids.

This clone is a singleton in its sample. The chain combines TRBV4-1 with TRBJ1-6; perhaps TRBD1 as D (5 bases). The germline CDR1 and CDR2 sequences are MGHRA and YSYEKL. V shed 4 bases and J shed 8 bases, with 18 bases lying between them. The CDR3 is 16 amino acids. The CDR3 spells CASSRLAGGRDSPLHF. CDR3 DNA sequence: TGCGCCAGCAGCCGTCTGGCGGGGGGAAGGGATTCACCCCTCCACTTT.

J is TRBJ1-1 and V is TRBV5-4; no reliable D call. CDR1 and CDR2 from the germline V gene are SGHNT and YYREEE (reference sequence). V gave up 1 base and J gave up 1 base, with 11 bases separating them. The CDR3 extends over 15 amino acids. In DNA form, the CDR3 reads TGTGCCAGCAGCTTGACACCAGGCCCGAACACTGAAGCTTTCTTT. It is translated as CASSLTPGPNTEAFF.

The V and J genes are TRBV19 and TRBJ1-1; 7 nucleotides align to TRBD1. The CDR3 loop spans 14 amino acids. The germline CDR1 and CDR2 sequences are LNHDA and SQIVND (reference sequence). J lost 0 bases, V lost 3 bases, and 1 base had no gene match. CDR3 DNA sequence: TGTGCCAGTAGTATTAGGGGGCTGAACACTGAAGCTTTCTTT. Protein: CASSIRGLNTEAFF.

The chain has TRBV7-9 and TRBJ1-4; D unresolved. The V end was cut by 5 bases, the J end by 8 bases, with 15 bases between. Germline CDR1 is SEHNR and CDR2 is FQNEAQ (reference sequence). The CDR3 length is 14 residues. CDR3 DNA: TGTGCCAGCAGCCCCAAGGAGGCCCACGAAAAACTGTTTTTT. Protein product: CASSPKEAHEKLFF.

This chain links TRBV12-5 with TRBJ2-7; D perhaps matches TRBD2 (5 bases). This CDR3 has 13 residues. Germline V lookup: CDR1 LGHNT, CDR2 FRNRAP. The V end lost 2 bases, the J end lost 3 bases, and 8 bases lay between the germline ends. CDR3 loop: CASGLPEGYEQYF. The CDR3 bases are TGTGCTAGTGGTTTGCCAGAGGGCTACGAGCAGTACTTC.

V is TRBV28 and J is TRBJ2-1; TRBD2 matches at 9 bases. Germline assignment: CDR1 MDHEN and CDR2 SYDVKM. The CDR3 sequence is 14 residues long. With 4 bases clipped from V and 9 bases from J, the junction kept 7 bases outside the gene matches. CDR3: CASSYAGGVTEQFF. As DNA, the CDR3 is TGTGCCAGCAGTTACGCGGGAGGGGTAACTGAGCAGTTCTTC.

The rearrangement joins TRBV3-1 (or the pseudogene TRBV3-2) to TRBJ1-4, with TRBD1 matching over 10 bases. From germline, CDR1 is LGHDT and CDR2 YNNKEL (reference sequence). J gave up 7 bases and V 3 bases, and 5 bases lay outside the gene matches. The CDR3 has 15 residues. CDR3 residues: CASSQIRQGAEKLFF. In DNA form, the CDR3 reads TGTGCCAGCAGCCAGATACGACAGGGGGCTGAAAAACTGTTTTTT.

The chain is built from TRBV28 and TRBJ1-5; D gene ambiguous. CDR1 MDHEN and CDR2 SYDVKM come from the germline V gene. The CDR3 totals 15 residues. The ends were cut back, 7 bases at V and 5 bases at J, with 18 bases in the middle. The CDR3 sequence is CASTPRSGFHQPQHF. DNA of the CDR3: TGTGCCAGCACTCCACGAAGCGGGTTTCATCAGCCCCAGCATTTT.

This clone was found a few times. This chain connects TRBV5-1 to TRBJ2-1, with TRBD2 matching over 7 bases. Per the germline V gene, CDR1 is SGHRS and CDR2 is YFSETQ. This CDR3 has 15 residues. The junction had 9 bases not matched to a gene; V was cut back by 3 bases and J by 6 bases. The CDR3 DNA follows: TGCGCCAGCAGCTGGACTAGGATGACCGGCAATGAGCAGTTCTTC. Protein: CASSWTRMTGNEQFF.

This clone turned up a few times. The chain employs TRBV6-6 and TRBJ2-1; perhaps TRBD1 as D (5 bases). V was pared by 0 bases and J by 7 bases, with 16 bases between. This CDR3 region has 16 residues. In germline, CDR1 is MNHNY, CDR2 SVGAGI (reference sequence). The chain's CDR3 is CASSYSQAGIVNEQFF. For the CDR3, the DNA is TGTGCCAGCAGTTACTCTCAAGCAGGGATCGTGAATGAGCAGTTCTTC.

This chain joins TRBV19 and TRBJ1-5; D gene ambiguous. Trimming removed 5 bases at V and 2 bases at J, with 13 bases between. In germline, CDR1 is LNHDA, CDR2 SQIVND (reference sequence). This CDR3 is built from 15 residues. DNA for the CDR3: TGTGCCAGTAGTTTAACCCCAGCGGGCAATCAGCCCCAGCATTTT. Its translation is CASSLTPAGNQPQHF. Combining the CDR3 with reference TRBV19 and TRBJ1-5 gives the whole variable domain DGGITQSPKYLFRKEGQNVTLSCEQNLNHDAMYWYRQDPGQGLRLIYYSQIVNDFQKGDIAEGYSVSREKKESFPLTVTSAQKNPTAFYLCASSLTPAGNQPQHFGDGTRLSIL.

The genes are TRBV29-1 and TRBJ2-1, with 7 bases matching TRBD2. The junction had 8 bases not matched to a gene; V was cut back by 6 bases and J by 3 bases. Germline assignment: CDR1 SQVTM and CDR2 ANQGSEA. The CDR3 runs 14 residues. The CDR3 region is CSVPTSFHYNEQFF. The CDR3 nucleotides are TGCAGCGTCCCGACTAGCTTCCACTACAATGAGCAGTTCTTC.

The genes are TRBV29-1 and TRBJ1-4; D is uncertain. The CDR3 contains 14 residues. Germline assignment: CDR1 SQVTM and CDR2 ANQGSEA. The germline V and J ends were trimmed by 4 bases and 3 bases, with 12 bases remaining between them. As DNA, the CDR3 is TGCAGCGTTGCCGAGGGCGGGTCTAATGAAAAACTGTTTTTT. This sequence encodes CSVAEGGSNEKLFF.

J is TRBJ2-6 and V is TRBV10-3, with 9 bases fitting TRBD1. CDR1 and CDR2 from the germline V gene are ENHRY and SYGVKD. Unmatched junction bases numbered 4, after V lost 6 bases and J lost 4 bases. The CDR3 has 15 amino acids. The DNA for the CDR3 is TGTGCCATCAGGGGACAGGGAAGCGGGGCCAACGTCCTGACTTTC. Protein sequence: CAIRGQGSGANVLTF.

This chain joins TRBV5-6 and TRBJ2-5, with unresolved D. V lost 4 bases and J lost 2, with 6 bases in between. CDR3 length: 12 residues. Germline V gene data show CDR1 as SGHDT and CDR2 as YYEEEE. The CDR3 protein is CASSLVQETQYF. The CDR3 DNA sequence: TGTGCCAGCAGCCTCGTACAAGAGACCCAGTACTTC.

This chain connects TRBV11-1 to TRBJ2-1, with a possible D match to TRBD1 (6 bases). The CDR3 runs 14 residues. With 5 bases removed from V and 5 bases from J, the gap between germline ends came to 13 bases. Germline V lookup: CDR1 SGHAT, CDR2 FQDESV (reference sequence). The CDR3 DNA is TGTGCCAGCAGCCTAGACAGGCCGAACAATGAGCAGTTCTTC. Protein product: CASSLDRPNNEQFF.

The chain is built from TRBV6-1 and TRBJ2-7; 7 bases match TRBD2. After removal of 3 bases from V and 2 bases from J, the junction contained 7 bases not matched to a gene. The length of the CDR3 is 15 residues. Germline CDR1 reads MNHNS; CDR2 reads SASEGT. CDR3 bases: TGTGCCAGCAGTGAGGGAGGGGCCCATCCCTACGAGCAGTACTTC. Translation gives CASSEGGAHPYEQYF.

J is TRBJ2-5 and V is TRBV5-1; TRBD1 is a possible D gene (5 bases). Germline CDR1 is SGHRS and CDR2 is YFSETQ. The V end was cut by 2 bases, the J end by 1 base, with 15 bases between. This CDR3 is 16 amino acids long. The CDR3 reads CASSFGAGLVQETQYF. CDR3 nucleotide sequence: TGCGCCAGCAGCTTTGGGGCTGGGCTGGTCCAAGAGACCCAGTACTTC.

The chain recombines TRBV25-1 with TRBJ2-5, with 7 bases fitting TRBD2. In germline, CDR1 is MGHDK, CDR2 SYGVNS. Losses at the gene ends were 0 bases for V and 2 bases for J; bases not matched to a gene: 6. This CDR3 is 16 amino acids long. The CDR3 region has the DNA TGTGCCAGCAGTGAATACACCTCGGGGGGTCAAGAGACCCAGTACTTC. Translation: CASSEYTSGGQETQYF.

The CDR3 coding sequence is TGTGCCAGCAGCAAAGAGGTAAGTGAAGTTCCGACAGGGGGCTGGGAGCAGTACTTC. Translated: CASSKEVSEVPTGGWEQYF. The V call is TRBV21-1, the J call TRBJ2-7; TRBD1, the table's D call, lacks a check against the DNA. TRBV21-1 is reported as a pseudogene. The CDR3 is 19 amino acids.